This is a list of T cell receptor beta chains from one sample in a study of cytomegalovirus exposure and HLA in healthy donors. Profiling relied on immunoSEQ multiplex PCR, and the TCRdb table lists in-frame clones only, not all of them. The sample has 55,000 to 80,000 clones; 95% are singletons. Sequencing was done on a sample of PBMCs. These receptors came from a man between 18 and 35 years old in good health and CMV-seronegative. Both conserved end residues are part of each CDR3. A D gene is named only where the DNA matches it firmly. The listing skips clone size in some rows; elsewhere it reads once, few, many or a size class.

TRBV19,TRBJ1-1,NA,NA,TGTGCCAGTAGAAACCAGGGATTAAATGAAGCTTTCTTT,CASRNQGLNEAFF
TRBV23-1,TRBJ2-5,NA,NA,TGCGCCAGCAGTCCTCGGCGGTTTAGCGGCACCCATGAGACCCAGTACTTC,CASSPRRFSGTHETQYF
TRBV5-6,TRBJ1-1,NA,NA,TGTGCCAGCAGCAAGTTCGGGGTAAACACTGAAGCTTTCTTT,CASSKFGVNTEAFF
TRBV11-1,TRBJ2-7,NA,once,TGTGCCAGCAGCTTAGTAGGGGGTTACGAGCAGTACTTC,CASSLVGGYEQYF
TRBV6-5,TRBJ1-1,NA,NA,TGTGCCAGCAGTTGGGCGGGGAGGACTGAAGCTTTCTTT,CASSWAGRTEAFF
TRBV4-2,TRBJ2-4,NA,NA,TGTGCCAGCAGCCAAGAGCAGGGAACAAGCAAGTACTTC,CASSQEQGTSKYF
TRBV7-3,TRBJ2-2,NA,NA,TGTGCCAGCAGCAACCATTGGCACACCGGGGGCACCGGGGAGCTGTTTTTT,CASSNHWHTGGTGELFF
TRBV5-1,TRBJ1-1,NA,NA,TGCGCCAGCGGCTATAGGCGGGGTGAAGCTTTCTTT,CASGYRRGEAFF
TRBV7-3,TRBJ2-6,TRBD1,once,TGTGCCAGCAGCGCCATATCAGGGGGCCCCCTTCAAGACTCTGGGGCCAACGTCCTGACTTTC,CASSAISGGPLQDSGANVLTF
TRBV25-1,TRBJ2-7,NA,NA,TGTGCCAGTCCAACTTGGAGGCAGGGGCGATTCTACGAGCAGTACTTC,CASPTWRQGRFYEQYF
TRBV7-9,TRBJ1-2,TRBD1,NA,TGTGCCAGCACCCGGGGAGGACAGGTCGTTATGGACTATGGCTACACCTTC,CASTRGGQVVMDYGYTF
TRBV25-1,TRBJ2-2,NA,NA,TGTGCCAGCAGTGAATCAAAGCTGTTTTTT,CASSESKLFF
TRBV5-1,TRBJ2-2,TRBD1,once,TGCGCCAGCAGCTCAAACAGGGGAGCGAACACCGGGGAGCTGTTTTTT,CASSSNRGANTGELFF
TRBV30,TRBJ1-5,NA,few,TGTGCCTGGACAGGAGGGTTGGGCAATCAGCCCCAGCATTTT,CAWTGGLGNQPQHF
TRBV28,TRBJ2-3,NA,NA,TGTGCCAGCAGTTTCAAAGGACTAAGCACAGATACGCAGTATTTT,CASSFKGLSTDTQYF
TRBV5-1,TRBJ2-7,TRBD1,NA,TGCGCCAGCAGCTTGGGTGGAGGGACAGGGTCGGGCGAGCAGTACTTC,CASSLGGGTGSGEQYF
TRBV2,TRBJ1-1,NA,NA,TGTGCCAGCAGTGACGGACGGGGGAACACTGAAGCTTTCTTT,CASSDGRGNTEAFF
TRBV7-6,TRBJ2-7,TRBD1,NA,TGTGCCAGCAGCTTTCTGGACAGGGACGGACACGAGCAGTACTTC,CASSFLDRDGHEQYF
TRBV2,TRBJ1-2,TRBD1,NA,TGTGCCAGCAGTGAAATCAGGGGGGCGCGTGGCTACACCTTC,CASSEIRGARGYTF
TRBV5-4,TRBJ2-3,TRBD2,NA,TGTGCCAGCAGCTTGTCCCCCGGCGGGGGGTTCACAGATACGCAGTATTTT,CASSLSPGGGFTDTQYF
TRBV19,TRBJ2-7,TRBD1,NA,TGTGCCAGTAGTCTACAGGGGGCAAGCTACGAGCAGTACTTC,CASSLQGASYEQYF
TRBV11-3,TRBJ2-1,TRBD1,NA,TGTGCCAGCAGTAGCGGACAGGGGGCGATTATTGAGCAGTTCTTC,CASSSGQGAIIEQFF
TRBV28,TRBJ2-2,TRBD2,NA,TGTGCCAGCAGCCCTTGGCGGGGGGCGATGACCGGGGAGCTGTTTTTT,CASSPWRGAMTGELFF
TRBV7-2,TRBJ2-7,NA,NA,TGTGCCAGCAGCTTAATGTGGGAGACGCAGTACTTC,CASSLMWETQYF
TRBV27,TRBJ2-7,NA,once,TGTGCCAGCAGTCGAAGACAGGTGAGCTCCTACGAGCAGTACTTC,CASSRRQVSSYEQYF
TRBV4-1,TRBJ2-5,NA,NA,TGCGCCAGCAGCCAAGATATCGGGTCACTACAAGAGACCCAGTACTTC,CASSQDIGSLQETQYF
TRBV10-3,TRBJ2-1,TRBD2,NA,TGTGCCATCAGTGCCGGGACTAGCGGGGGGTGGGAGCAGTTCTTC,CAISAGTSGGWEQFF
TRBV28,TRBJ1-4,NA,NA,TGTGCCAGCAGTGAGGACAGAACTAATGAAAAACTGTTTTTT,CASSEDRTNEKLFF
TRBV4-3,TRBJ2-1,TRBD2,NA,TGCGCCAGCAGCCAAGAATCCCAGGGACTTTTAGCGGGGGGGCGGAATGAGCAGTTCTTC,CASSQESQGLLAGGRNEQFF
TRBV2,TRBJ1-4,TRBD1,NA,TGTGCCAGCAGTTACAGGGGAGGCCAGGAAGAAAAACTGTTTTTT,CASSYRGGQEEKLFF
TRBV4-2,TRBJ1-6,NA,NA,TGTGCCAGCAGCCAAGATGTAGTAGGAGATTCACCCCTCCACTTT,CASSQDVVGDSPLHF
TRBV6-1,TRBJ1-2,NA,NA,TGTGCCACCTCGGACAGAAACTATGGCTACACCTTC,CATSDRNYGYTF
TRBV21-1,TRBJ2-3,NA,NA,TGTGCCAGCAGCCCCCGGCACGGGACAGCCAAATTTATGACCACAGATACGCAGTATTTT,CASSPRHGTAKFMTTDTQYF
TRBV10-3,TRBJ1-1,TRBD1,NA,TGTGCCATCAGTGAGTCCGGGACAGGGGGCACTGAAGCTTTCTTT,CAISESGTGGTEAFF
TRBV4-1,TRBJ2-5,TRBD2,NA,TGCGCCAGCAGCCAAGATCATCCGGGGGGGCTCGTGGAGACCCAGTACTTC,CASSQDHPGGLVETQYF
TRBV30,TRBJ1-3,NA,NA,TGTGCCTGGAGTGCTCCGGGAATTTCTGGAAACACCATATATTTT,CAWSAPGISGNTIYF
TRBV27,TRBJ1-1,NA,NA,TGTGCCAGCAGTTCCCGGGAGAGTCACACTGAAGCTTTCTTT,CASSSRESHTEAFF
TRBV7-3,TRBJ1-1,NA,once,TGTGCCAGCAGTCCGTCAGGGAATCTACAGGGATCAGCTTTCTTT,CASSPSGNLQGSAFF
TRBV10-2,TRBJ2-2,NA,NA,TGCGCCAGCTATGACCCGGACTGGGGAGTGAACACCGGGGAGCTGTTTTTT,CASYDPDWGVNTGELFF
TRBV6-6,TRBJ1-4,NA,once,TGTGCCAGCAGTTGGGGACTCGACCGCAATGAAAAACTGTTTTTT,CASSWGLDRNEKLFF
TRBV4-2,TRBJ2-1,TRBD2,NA,TGTGCCAGCAGCCACCCTAAAGCGGGGGTAGAAGGTGAGCAGTTCTTC,CASSHPKAGVEGEQFF
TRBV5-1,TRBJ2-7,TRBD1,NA,TGCGCCAGCAAGACAGGGGGAGGATACGAGCAGTACTTC,CASKTGGGYEQYF
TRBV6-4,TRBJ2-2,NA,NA,TGTGCCAGCAGTGACGAGGGCGCGAACACCGGGGAGCTGTTTTTT,CASSDEGANTGELFF
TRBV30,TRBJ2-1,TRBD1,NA,TGTGCCTTACAGGGGAACACCTACAATGAGCAGTTCTTC,CALQGNTYNEQFF
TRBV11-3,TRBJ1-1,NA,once,TGTGCCAGCAGCCCAGGTGGCACCCTGAACACTGAAGCTTTCTTT,CASSPGGTLNTEAFF
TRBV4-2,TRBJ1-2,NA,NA,TGTGCCAGCAGCCAAGATGCGGGGGCCGGCTATGGCTACACCTTC,CASSQDAGAGYGYTF